The 16 T cell receptor beta chains in this list originate from one sample, sequenced in a study of shared clonotypes between healthy human individuals. Naive CD8 cells lacked CD45RO, underwent positive selection for CCR7 and left out terminally differentiated effector memory CD45RA+ cells. Here immunoSEQ multiplex PCR was the method, and the copy in TCRdb shows in-frame clones only, minus some. The repertoire holds around 2,000,000 clones, with approximately 94% as singletons. The sequenced material came from naive CD8+ T cells from PBMCs. The receptors come from a man aged 18 to 30 in good health. Some clones in this sample may be carry-over from other donors' samples.

CDR3 protein: CASSLVGGKYEQYF. For the CDR3, the DNA is TGTGCCAGCAGTTTAGTGGGAGGAAAGTACGAGCAGTACTTC. V is TRBV27 and J is TRBJ2-7, with D possibly matching TRBD2 (6 bases). V lost 2 bases and J 4 bases, leaving 12 bases between the germline ends. The CDR3 consists of 14 residues. The V gene's germline CDR1 is MNHEY and CDR2 SMNVEV (reference sequence).

The chain links TRBV7-9 to TRBJ2-1; no reliable D call. This CDR3 comprises 12 residues. The germline V and J ends were trimmed by 3 bases and 6 bases, with 6 bases remaining between them. Germline CDR1 SEHNR, CDR2 FQNEAQ (reference sequence). CDR3 residues: CASSFDRNEQFF. The DNA for the CDR3 is TGTGCCAGCAGCTTTGACCGCAATGAGCAGTTCTTC.

V gene TRBV27 combines with J gene TRBJ1-1; D call uncertain. This CDR3 is built from 13 residues. The germline CDR1 and CDR2 sequences are MNHEY and SMNVEV (reference sequence). V was shortened by 7 bases and J by 4 bases, with 13 bases between the two germline ends. CDR3 DNA: TGTGCCAGCACCACTCGAGCGACCACTGAAGCTTTCTTT. Protein: CASTTRATTEAFF.

V usage is TRBV19 and J usage is TRBJ2-7, with D maybe TRBD2 (7 bases). Trimming cost V 7 bases and J 2 bases, with 21 bases left between them. The CDR3 runs to 16 residues. The germline gives CDR1 LNHDA, CDR2 SQIVND (reference sequence). The CDR3 nucleotides are TGTGCCAGTACCCCCGGGGGGCTCCGGAGACCCTACGAGCAGTACTTC. Protein product: CASTPGGLRRPYEQYF.

The V and J genes are TRBV7-9 and TRBJ1-2; no clear D. CDR1 and CDR2 (germline): SEHNR, FQNEAQ (reference sequence). V dropped 0 bases and J dropped 4 bases, with 15 bases sitting between them. The CDR3 is made up of 16 amino acids. CDR3 bases: TGTGCCAGCAGCTTAGCGTGGCCAGCCTATCCCTATGGCTACACCTTC. Its protein is CASSLAWPAYPYGYTF.

This clone has a single count. This sequence joins TRBV7-2 and TRBJ2-7, with 9 bases identical to TRBD2. The CDR3 is 18 amino acids. Germline lookup yields CDR1 SGHTA and CDR2 FQGNSA. The V segment lost 1 base and the J segment 2 bases; nucleotides outside the gene matches: 12. The CDR3 protein is CASSLGRRVAGAPYEQYF. The CDR3 bases are TGTGCCAGCAGCTTAGGTCGAAGGGTAGCGGGGGCCCCCTACGAGCAGTACTTC.

The chain has TRBV7-9 and TRBJ1-2; 7 positions match TRBD1. Germline CDR1 is SEHNR and CDR2 is FQNEAQ (reference sequence). V dropped 1 base and J dropped 4; count of bases not matched to a gene: 12. The CDR3 has 17 amino acids. CDR3 sequence reads: CASSLGAGDSGGYGYTF. The CDR3 region has the DNA TGTGCCAGCAGCTTAGGAGCAGGGGACAGTGGAGGCTATGGCTACACCTTC.

V is TRBV11-3 and J is TRBJ2-2; 7 bases agree with TRBD1. Germline V gene lookup returns CDR1 SGHNT and CDR2 YENEEA. V lost 3 bases and J lost 5; bases outside the gene matches: 3. The CDR3 length is 14 residues. CDR3: CASSFNRGTGELFF. For the CDR3, the DNA is TGTGCCAGCAGCTTTAACAGGGGTACCGGGGAGCTGTTTTTT.

This rearrangement joins TRBV28 to TRBJ2-5, with 7 bases lining up with TRBD2. This CDR3 has 16 amino acids. V lost 6 bases, J lost 3 bases, and 13 bases stayed unmatched. Per the germline V gene, CDR1 is MDHEN and CDR2 is SYDVKM. CDR3 region: CASSEGIAGPEETQYF. For the CDR3, the DNA is TGTGCCAGCAGCGAAGGAATAGCGGGTCCGGAAGAGACCCAGTACTTC.

The rearrangement links TRBV28 to TRBJ1-5; D call uncertain. Trimming pared 2 bases from V and 3 bases from J, leaving 26 bases between. Germline-derived CDR1 and CDR2 are MDHEN and SYDVKM. The CDR3 consists of 20 residues. In DNA form, the CDR3 reads TGTGCCAGCAGTTTAAGGCGTGACTATCAGAGCCACGTATTCAATCAGCCCCAGCATTTT. Translated: CASSLRRDYQSHVFNQPQHF.

This clone was recorded only once. The chain links TRBV4-1 to TRBJ2-3; D remains ambiguous. The CDR3 contains 16 residues. The germline V gene has CDR1 MGHRA and CDR2 YSYEKL. Trimming shortened V by 1 base and J by 2 bases, and 13 bases separated the two germline ends. This CDR3 reads CASSQGVGTSTDTQYF. CDR3 coding DNA: TGCGCCAGCAGCCAAGGGGTGGGAACCTCCACAGATACGCAGTATTTT.

This chain joins TRBV28 and TRBJ1-1; D perhaps matches TRBD1 (6 bases). Deletions cut 6 bases from V and 5 bases from J, with 19 bases between. The germline V gene encodes CDR1 MDHEN and CDR2 SYDVKM. The CDR3 spans 15 residues. Here the CDR3 DNA reads TGTGCCAGCAGATTCGAGGGGGAGGGAGGGACTGAAGCTTTCTTT. As protein: CASRFEGEGGTEAFF.

This chain joins TRBV4-1 and TRBJ2-1, with no clear D. Between the trimmed V and J ends, which lost 6 bases and 5 bases, there was a span of 17 bases. This CDR3 is 15 amino acids long. The germline V gene encodes CDR1 MGHRA and CDR2 YSYEKL. The CDR3 loop reads CASRNYHVGDNEQFF. CDR3 DNA: TGCGCCAGCAGAAACTACCACGTTGGGGACAATGAGCAGTTCTTC.

The chain is built from TRBV6-1 and TRBJ1-5, with a weak D call TRBD1 (6 bases). The germline V and J ends were trimmed by 3 bases and 0 bases, with 9 bases remaining between them. This CDR3 has 15 residues. CDR1 and CDR2 from the germline V gene are MNHNS and SASEGT. For the CDR3, the DNA is TGTGCCAGCAGTGACGGACAGTATAGCAATCAGCCCCAGCATTTT. Translating it yields CASSDGQYSNQPQHF.

The chain carries TRBV9 and TRBJ1-4; D is possibly TRBD1 (5 bases). CDR3 length: 14 amino acids. Trimming took 6 bases from V and 3 from J, leaving 12 bases between them. Germline CDR1 SGDLS, CDR2 YYNGEE. The CDR3 protein is CASNPGGANEKLFF. CDR3 DNA: TGTGCCAGCAACCCCGGGGGGGCTAATGAAAAACTGTTTTTT.

The chain employs TRBV19 and TRBJ2-1, with a possible D match to TRBD1 (7 bases). V lost 5 bases, J lost 9 bases, and 14 bases lay in between. Germline CDR1 reads LNHDA; CDR2 reads SQIVND (reference sequence). The CDR3 covers 13 residues. CDR3 bases: TGTGCCAGTAGTGACACAGGGGAGGTTGAGCAGTTCTTC. Protein sequence: CASSDTGEVEQFF.